This TCR beta chain was sequenced in a study of T cells in Graves' hyperthyroidism and ophthalmopathy. Study information: Pretreatment peripheral blood was obtained at initial diagnosis.

This clonotype was detected ten times or more. Its antigen is not known. Study-wide findings and caveats: Most expanded thyroid clonotypes above 0.001 also appeared in blood.

The source material, RNA transcripts, was used to amplify TCR beta CDR3 regions. The TCR CDR3 first-round RT-PCR relied on the HTBI primer set. TCRdb processed the multiplex PCR reads anew with MiXCR; each CDR3 protein has one entry. The sample has some 800,000 distinct CDR3 sequences, around 38% seen once. Trimming left V 3 bases short and J 1 base short, with 9 bases between. CDR3 length: 13 amino acids. Germline V lookup: CDR1 DFQATT, CDR2 SNEGSKA (reference sequence). Graves' hyperthyroidism qualified as stable when ophthalmopathy did not progress within 18 months. PBMCs stemmed from 10 ml fresh peripheral blood.

The sequence came from a man younger than 30 with Graves' hyperthyroidism. The specimen was blood. This sequence joins TRBV20-1 and TRBJ1-1; tentatively, D is TRBD1 (6 bases). The CDR3, as DNA: TGCAGTGCTAGGAGGGGACAGAACACTGAAGCTTTCTTT. It yields the protein CSARRGQNTEAFF.